This T cell receptor (beta chain) was captured by sequencing in a study of shared clonotypes between healthy human individuals. Each sample came from a Caucasian adult donor living in Nashville, Tennessee. Germline CDR1 and CDR2: SGHTA and FQGNSA. With V trimmed by 5 bases and J by 4 bases, 7 bases remained unmatched. The CDR3 consists of 15 residues. Once extracted for a subset, genomic DNA was divided evenly among several immunoSEQ plates. The assay was immunoSEQ multiplex PCR, and TCRdb's table has in-frame clones only and misses some. The table includes roughly 1.4 million clones, approximately 98.5% detected once.

The chain has TRBV7-2 and TRBJ1-5; TRBD1 aligns across 8 bases. This receptor was identified in a man between 25 and 39 years old in good health. The sequencing input was naive CD4+ T cells sorted from blood. The subset was: CD45RA+ positively selected. CDR3 coding DNA: TGTGCCAGCAGCGCCCGGACAGGGAGAAATCAGCCCCAGCATTTT. This sequence encodes CASSARTGRNQPQHF.